This TCR beta chain comes out of a study of T-cell reconstitution after alpha-beta-depleted transplantation in children. Overall study findings and caveats: It was newly produced T cells that mostly accounted for T-cell counts and diversity one year after transplant. Several hundred graft clones that had expanded were reportedly the source of alpha-beta T cells about two months after transplant.

Germline V CDR1 and CDR2: DFQATT, SNEGSKA (reference sequence). Trimming took off 1 base at V and 7 bases at J, with 13 bases between the two ends. CDR3 length equals 14 residues. This clonotype was seen only a few times. Its matching antigen is unknown. Molecular barcoding with unique molecular identifiers was used for the TCRbeta library. TCRdb passed the PCR reads through MiXCR, listing each CDR3 protein once. The sample yields under 150,000 distinct CDR3 sequences, more than 9.5% seen once. The origin of this receptor is a girl under two years old who had a stem cell transplant for combined immunodeficiency, so the T cells may come from the graft donor. The chain joins TRBV20-1 to TRBJ1-4; D possibly corresponds to TRBD1 (5 bases). The sequences come from PBMCs, mostly from graft donor cells, collected 180 days after TCRalphabeta/CD19-depleted stem cell transplant. The chain's CDR3 is CSARAGLKSEKLFF. The CDR3 DNA reads TGCAGTGCTAGAGCGGGGCTGAAGAGTGAAAAACTGTTTTTT.